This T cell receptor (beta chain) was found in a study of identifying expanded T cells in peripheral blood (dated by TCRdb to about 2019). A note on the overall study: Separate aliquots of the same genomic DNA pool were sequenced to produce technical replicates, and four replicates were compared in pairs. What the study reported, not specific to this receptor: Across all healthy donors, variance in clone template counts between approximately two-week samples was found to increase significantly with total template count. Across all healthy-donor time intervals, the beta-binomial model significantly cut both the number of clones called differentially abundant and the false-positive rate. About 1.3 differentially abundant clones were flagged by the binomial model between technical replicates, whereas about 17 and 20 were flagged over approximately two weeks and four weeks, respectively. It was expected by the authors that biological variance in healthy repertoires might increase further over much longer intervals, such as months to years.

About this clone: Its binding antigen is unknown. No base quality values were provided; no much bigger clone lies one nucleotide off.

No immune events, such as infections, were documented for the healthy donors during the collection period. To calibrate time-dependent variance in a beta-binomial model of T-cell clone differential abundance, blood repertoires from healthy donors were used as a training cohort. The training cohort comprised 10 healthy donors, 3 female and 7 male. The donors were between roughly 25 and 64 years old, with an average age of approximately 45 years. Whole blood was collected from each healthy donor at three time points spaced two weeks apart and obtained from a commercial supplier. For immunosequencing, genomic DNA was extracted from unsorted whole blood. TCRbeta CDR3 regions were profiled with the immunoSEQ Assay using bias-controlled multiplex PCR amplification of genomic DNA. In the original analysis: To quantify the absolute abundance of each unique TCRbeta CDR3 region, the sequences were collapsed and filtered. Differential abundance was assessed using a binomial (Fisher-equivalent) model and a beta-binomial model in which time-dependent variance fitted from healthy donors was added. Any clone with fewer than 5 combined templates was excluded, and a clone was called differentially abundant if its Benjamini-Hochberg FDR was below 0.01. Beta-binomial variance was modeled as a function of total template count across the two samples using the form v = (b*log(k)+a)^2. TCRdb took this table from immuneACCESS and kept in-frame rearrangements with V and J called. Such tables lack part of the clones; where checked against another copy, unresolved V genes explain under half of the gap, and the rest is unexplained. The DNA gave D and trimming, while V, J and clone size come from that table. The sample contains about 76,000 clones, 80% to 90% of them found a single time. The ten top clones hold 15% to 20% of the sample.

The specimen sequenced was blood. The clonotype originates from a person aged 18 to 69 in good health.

The DNA sequence reads TGCGCCAGCAGCTTGGGGCCTTCAGGGGTTCAAGAGACCCAGTACTTC. Translated, this gives CASSLGPSGVQETQYF. The chain was built from TRBV5-1 and TRBJ2-5; a tentative D match to TRBD1 spans 6 bases. The V end loses 0 bases and the J end loses 2 bases, and a stretch of 14 bases separates them. CDR1 and CDR2 (SGHRS, YFSETQ) derive from the germline V gene. From the cysteine up to the phenylalanine, the CDR3 has a length of 16 residues. Only the CDR3 region is kept as DNA, spanning 48 bases read in frame from base 1.